The rows below give T cell receptor beta chains drawn from one sample of a study of cytomegalovirus exposure and HLA in healthy donors. The method was immunoSEQ multiplex PCR; TCRdb's version includes in-frame clones alone and lacks a portion of them. The repertoire holds roughly 110,000 clones, roughly 67% seen once, with roughly 8% in the top ten. The sequenced sample was PBMCs. The receptors stem from a young man in good health and CMV-seropositive. Each CDR3 is given without its conserved first and last residue. A D gene is named only where the DNA matches it firmly.

v_call,d_call,j_call,cdr3_aa
TRBV2,-,TRBJ1-1,ATHRVQDTEAF
TRBV5-6,-,TRBJ2-2,ASSLVPGNTGELF
TRBV9,-,TRBJ2-2,ASSARFTGELF
TRBV30,TRBD1,TRBJ2-5,AWGEQGEETQY
TRBV7-9,TRBD1,TRBJ1-5,SSSTTGGGNQPQH
TRBV5-1,TRBD1,TRBJ2-4,ASSLDQGVAKNIQY
TRBV6-6,TRBD1,TRBJ1-2,ASRDGTGHGYT
TRBV29-1,TRBD1,TRBJ2-3,SVTMTGTGRTDTQY
TRBV9,-,TRBJ1-1,ASSPRGSVNTEAF
TRBV6-1,-,TRBJ1-5,ASSENYSNQPQH